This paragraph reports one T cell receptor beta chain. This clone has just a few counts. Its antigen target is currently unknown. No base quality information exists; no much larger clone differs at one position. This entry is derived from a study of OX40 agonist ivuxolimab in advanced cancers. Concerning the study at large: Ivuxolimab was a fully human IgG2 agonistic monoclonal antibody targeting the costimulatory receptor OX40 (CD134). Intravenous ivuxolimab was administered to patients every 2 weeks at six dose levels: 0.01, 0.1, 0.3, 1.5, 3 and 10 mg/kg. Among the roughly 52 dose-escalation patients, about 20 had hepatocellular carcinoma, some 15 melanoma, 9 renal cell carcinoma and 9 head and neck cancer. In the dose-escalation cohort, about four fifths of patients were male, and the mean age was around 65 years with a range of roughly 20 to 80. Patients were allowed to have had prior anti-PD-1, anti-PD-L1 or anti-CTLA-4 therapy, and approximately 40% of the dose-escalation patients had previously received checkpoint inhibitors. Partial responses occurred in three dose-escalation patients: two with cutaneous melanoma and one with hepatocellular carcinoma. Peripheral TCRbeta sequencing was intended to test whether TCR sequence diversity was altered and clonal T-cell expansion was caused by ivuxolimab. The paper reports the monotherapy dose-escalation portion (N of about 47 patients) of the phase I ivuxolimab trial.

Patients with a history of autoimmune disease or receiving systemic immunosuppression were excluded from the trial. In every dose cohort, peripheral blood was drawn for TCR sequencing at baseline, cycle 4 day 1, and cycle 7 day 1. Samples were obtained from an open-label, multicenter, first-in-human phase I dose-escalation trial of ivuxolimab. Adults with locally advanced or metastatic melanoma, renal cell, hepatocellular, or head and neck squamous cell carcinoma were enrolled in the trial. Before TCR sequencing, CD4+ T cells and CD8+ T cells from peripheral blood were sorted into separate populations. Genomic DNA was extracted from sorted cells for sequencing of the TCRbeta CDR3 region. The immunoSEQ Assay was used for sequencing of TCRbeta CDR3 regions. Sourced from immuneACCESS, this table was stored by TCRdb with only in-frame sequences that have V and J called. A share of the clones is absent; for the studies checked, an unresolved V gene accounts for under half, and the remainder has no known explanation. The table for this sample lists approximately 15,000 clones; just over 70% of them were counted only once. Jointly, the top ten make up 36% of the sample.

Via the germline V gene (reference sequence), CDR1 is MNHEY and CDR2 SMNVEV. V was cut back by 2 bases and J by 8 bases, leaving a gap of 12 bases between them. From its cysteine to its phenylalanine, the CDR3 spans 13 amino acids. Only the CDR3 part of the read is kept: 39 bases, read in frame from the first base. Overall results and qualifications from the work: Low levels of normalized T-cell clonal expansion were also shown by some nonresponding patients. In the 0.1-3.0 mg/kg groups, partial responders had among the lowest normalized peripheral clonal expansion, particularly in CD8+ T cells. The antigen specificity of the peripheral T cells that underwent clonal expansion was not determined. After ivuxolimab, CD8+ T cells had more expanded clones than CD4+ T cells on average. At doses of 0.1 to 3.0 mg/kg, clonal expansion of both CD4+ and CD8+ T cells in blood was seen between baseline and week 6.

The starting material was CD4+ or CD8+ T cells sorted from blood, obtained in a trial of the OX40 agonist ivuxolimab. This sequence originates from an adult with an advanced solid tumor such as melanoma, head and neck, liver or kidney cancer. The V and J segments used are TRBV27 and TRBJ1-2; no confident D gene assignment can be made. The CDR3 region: CASSLDTKRGYTF. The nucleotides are TGTGCCAGCAGTTTAGACACAAAAAGGGGCTACACCTTC.